This TCR beta chain originates from a study of vaccination effects on CD4 cells after COVID-19. The germline gives CDR1 SGDLS, CDR2 YYNGEE. This CDR3 has 18 amino acids. The V and J ends lost 0 bases and 7 bases, in that order; junction bases with no gene match: 15. Turning to this clone: Its antigen is currently unknown.

Ahead of sequencing, the ViraFEST assay grew antigen-specific CD4+ T cells using viral peptide pools. Subsequent to a culture period of about ten days, CD4+ T cells were isolated. The healthy vaccine recipients, who had no prior SARS-CoV-2 infection, showed negative nucleocapsid antibodies. Sequencing used immunoSEQ multiplex PCR; TCRdb keeps in-frame clones, though not all of them. The table records some 60,000 clones, roughly three quarters of them present only once. The sequence was obtained from a human donor who received a COVID-19 vaccine. The chain carries TRBV9 and TRBJ2-3; 9 positions match TRBD2. The material was CD4+ T cells from PBMCs cultured with HCoV-NL63 spike peptides, obtained before COVID-19 vaccination. CDR3 DNA sequence: TGTGCCAGCAGCGTAGCTTCAGATGGCGGGGGGGCCGGAAATACGCAGTATTTT. Its protein product is CASSVASDGGGAGNTQYF.